This entry concerns a single T cell receptor (beta chain). This sample stems from a study of technical replicates of blood from a few donors. This table comes from immunoSEQ multiplex PCR, and its TCRdb copy is limited to in-frame clones, with some not included. The sample holds tens of thousands of clones, approximately 92% seen once. CDR1 SGHTA and CDR2 FQGNSA come from the germline V gene. The CDR3 is made up of 14 amino acids. The V segment lost 1 base and the J segment 7 bases; nucleotides outside the gene matches: 1. The V gene is TRBV7-2, the J gene TRBJ2-1, with TRBD1 matching over 10 bases. Input material: T cells isolated from PBMCs. The clonotype was recovered from a human donor in good health. CDR3 loop: CASSLGTGGNEQFF. The CDR3, as DNA: TGTGCCAGCAGCTTAGGGACAGGGGGGAATGAGCAGTTCTTC.